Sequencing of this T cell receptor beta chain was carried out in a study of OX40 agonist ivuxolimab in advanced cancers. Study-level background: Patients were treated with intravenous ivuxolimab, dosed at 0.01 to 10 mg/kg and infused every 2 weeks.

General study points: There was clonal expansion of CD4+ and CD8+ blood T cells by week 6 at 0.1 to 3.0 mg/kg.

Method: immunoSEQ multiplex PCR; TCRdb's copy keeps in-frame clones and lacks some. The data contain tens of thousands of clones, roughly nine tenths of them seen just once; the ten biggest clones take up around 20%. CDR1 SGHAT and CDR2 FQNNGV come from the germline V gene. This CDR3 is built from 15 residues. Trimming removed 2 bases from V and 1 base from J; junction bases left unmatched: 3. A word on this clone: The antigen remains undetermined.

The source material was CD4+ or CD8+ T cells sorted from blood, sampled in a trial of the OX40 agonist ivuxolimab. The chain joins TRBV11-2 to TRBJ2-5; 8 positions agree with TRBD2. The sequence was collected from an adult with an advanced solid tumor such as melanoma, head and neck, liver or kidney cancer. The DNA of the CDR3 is TGTGCCAGCAGCTTATGGCGGGGGGTCCAAGAGACCCAGTACTTC. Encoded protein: CASSLWRGVQETQYF.